This T cell receptor beta chain was obtained from a study of blood T cell repertoires in COVID-19. As for the study in general: Both acute and convalescent COVID-19 samples were obtained from the United States, Italy and Spain. Sources were T cells, B-cell-depleted T cells, or PBMCs; the material itself was cDNA or gDNA.

The CDR3 extends over 16 amino acids. Germline CDR1 KGHSH, CDR2 LQKENI. V was clipped by 0 bases and J by 2 bases, with 13 bases between them. Under the authors' procedure: Reference gene primer amplification yielded estimated nucleated cell counts. Generated by immunoSEQ multiplex PCR, the TCRdb table keeps only in-frame clones and is missing some. V, J and clone size are taken as reported in that table, and D and trimming were inferred from the DNA itself. The sample yields tens of thousands of clones, 90% to 95% seen once. The sequenced sample was peripheral blood. The chain recombines TRBV18 with TRBJ1-1, with D perhaps TRBD1 (5 bases). This receptor was obtained from a male donor with active COVID-19. The CDR3 region is CASSPPNLGQNTEAFF. The DNA of the CDR3 is TGTGCCAGCTCACCACCGAATCTGGGGCAAAACACTGAAGCTTTCTTT. Using reference TRBV18 and TRBJ1-1 for the parts outside the CDR3, the full variable domain is NAGVMQNPRHLVRRRGQEARLRCSPMKGHSHVYWYRQLPEEGLKFMVYLQKENIIDESGMPKERFSAEFPKEGPSILRIQQVVRGDSAAYFCASSPPNLGQNTEAFFGQGTRLTVV.